The 15 T cell receptor beta chains given below trace back to one sample, sequenced in a study of blood T cell repertoires in COVID-19. Some clones are missing from TCRdb's copy, which holds only in-frame ones; the method was immunoSEQ multiplex PCR. The sample holds about 370,000 clones, 75% to 90% seen once. Sequenced material: PBMCs or T cells enriched from blood (not recorded which). Receptors were obtained from a man aged 18 to 30 who had recovered from COVID-19.

The chain carries TRBV4-3 and TRBJ1-5, with D tentatively TRBD1 (5 bases). Looked up from germline, CDR1 is LGHNA and CDR2 is YSLEER. The ends were cut back, 0 bases at V and 3 bases at J, with 9 bases in the middle. This CDR3 is 15 amino acids long. This CDR3 is CASSQDLGDNQPQHF. The CDR3 nucleotides are TGCGCCAGCAGCCAAGATTTAGGGGACAATCAGCCCCAGCATTTT.

V usage is TRBV9 and J usage is TRBJ2-5; the match to TRBD2 covers 9 bases. After removal of 0 bases from V and 1 base from J, the junction contained 4 bases not matched to a gene. CDR3 length: 16 amino acids. The germline V gene has CDR1 SGDLS and CDR2 YYNGEE. The CDR3 spells CASSVGAGGSQETQYF. CDR3 DNA: TGTGCCAGCAGCGTAGGAGCGGGGGGTTCCCAAGAGACCCAGTACTTC.

The V and J genes are TRBV29-1 and TRBJ2-7, with D tentatively TRBD1 (5 bases). The CDR3 runs to 11 residues. Germline-derived CDR1 and CDR2 are SQVTM and ANQGSEA. The V end lost 7 bases, the J end lost 2 bases, and 9 bases lay between the germline ends. Written as DNA, the CDR3 is TGCAGCGGTAGGGGTACCTACGAGCAGTACTTC. Its translation: CSGRGTYEQYF.

The chain uses TRBV7-2 and TRBJ2-1; possible D gene TRBD2, 6 bases. The CDR3 totals 11 residues. Looked up from germline, CDR1 is SGHTA and CDR2 is FQGNSA. Trimming took 5 bases from V and 9 from J, leaving 8 bases between them. CDR3 DNA sequence: TGTGCCAGCAGCGGGGGGACTGAGCAGTTCTTC. It specifies CASSGGTEQFF.

The chain combines TRBV9 with TRBJ2-1; 9 bases line up with TRBD2. Germline assignment: CDR1 SGDLS and CDR2 YYNGEE. This CDR3 spans 19 amino acids. V lost 4 bases to trimming and J lost 1 base; unmatched junction nucleotides: 15. The CDR3 DNA reads as TGTGCCAGCAGCCTCGAGGGTAGCGGGGGCCCAGGGTCCTACAATGAGCAGTTCTTC. The encoded protein is CASSLEGSGGPGSYNEQFF.

The V call is TRBV6-1, the J call TRBJ1-2; possible D gene TRBD1, 5 bases. Germline CDR1 reads MNHNS; CDR2 reads SASEGT. The CDR3 has 15 residues. The V gene lost 0 bases and the J gene lost 5 bases, with 13 bases spanning the gap. The CDR3 bases are TGTGCCAGCAGTGAAGCGAAGGGGATGGGTTATGGCTACACCTTC. It specifies CASSEAKGMGYGYTF.

The chain carries TRBV5-1 and TRBJ2-1; 7 nucleotides line up with TRBD2. Germline V gene sequence: CDR1 SGHRS, CDR2 YFSETQ. CDR3 size: 14 residues. The trim removed 4 bases at V and 5 bases at J, leaving 6 bases unmatched. The chain's CDR3 is CASSTGGVDNEQFF. CDR3 nucleotide sequence: TGCGCCAGCAGCACGGGAGGAGTCGACAATGAGCAGTTCTTC.

This chain connects TRBV20-1 to TRBJ2-7; a possible D gene is TRBD1 (7 bases). The CDR3 consists of 14 residues. Per germline, CDR1 DFQATT and CDR2 SNEGSKA (reference sequence). Trimming removed 3 bases from V and 2 bases from J, with 14 bases in between. The CDR3 reads CSASQGGITYEQYF. The CDR3 nucleotides are TGCAGTGCTAGTCAGGGGGGAATAACCTACGAGCAGTACTTC.

The V call is TRBV11-2, the J call TRBJ1-4; TRBD1 matches 9 bases. CDR1 SGHAT and CDR2 FQNNGV come from the germline V gene. This CDR3 is 16 amino acids long. Losses at the gene ends were 2 bases for V and 8 bases for J; bases not matched to a gene: 9. Written as DNA, the CDR3 is TGTGCCAGCAGCTTACGTTACGGGACAGGGCAGGAAAAACTGTTTTTT. Encoded protein: CASSLRYGTGQEKLFF.

CDR3 residues: CASSAWRGTGNTIYF. CDR3 in DNA: TGTGCCAGCAGCGCTTGGAGAGGGACAGGAAACACCATATATTTT. This chain uses TRBV3-1 (or the pseudogene TRBV3-2) with TRBJ1-3; tentative D call: TRBD1 (6 bases). CDR3 length: 15 amino acids. Germline CDR1 is LGHDT and CDR2 is YNNKEL (reference sequence). Trimming cost V 5 bases and J 4 bases, with 15 bases left between them.

The rearrangement uses TRBV28 and TRBJ2-3; tentative D call: TRBD1 (5 bases). This CDR3 region has 17 residues. Germline lookup yields CDR1 MDHEN and CDR2 SYDVKM. Trimming pared 5 bases from V and 0 bases from J, leaving 18 bases between. CDR3 loop: CASSGSWGRASTDTQYF. CDR3 DNA: TGTGCCAGCAGTGGATCCTGGGGCAGGGCTAGCACAGATACGCAGTATTTT.

This clone showed up just once. This chain uses TRBV18 with TRBJ2-7, with 11 bases aligning to TRBD2. CDR3 size: 16 residues. With V trimmed by 0 bases and J by 0 bases, 1 base remained unmatched. Germline-derived CDR1 and CDR2 are KGHSH and LQKENI. The CDR3 is CASSPPLAGGSYEQYF. CDR3 DNA sequence: TGTGCCAGCTCACCACCTCTAGCGGGAGGCTCCTACGAGCAGTACTTC.

The chain is built from TRBV7-6 and TRBJ2-5; 7 bases map to TRBD2. V was pared by 4 bases and J by 4 bases, with 12 bases of the junction left unmatched. The germline V gene has CDR1 SGHVS and CDR2 FNYEAQ. The CDR3 is made up of 16 amino acids. The CDR3 spells CASSSSPPTSRETQYF. The CDR3 nucleotides are TGTGCCAGCAGCTCAAGCCCCCCGACTAGCAGAGAGACCCAGTACTTC.

CDR3 in amino acids: CANNKGQTNEQFF. The CDR3 DNA reads TGTGCCAACAACAAAGGACAGACGAATGAGCAGTTCTTC. The rearrangement joins TRBV9 to TRBJ2-1; D is perhaps TRBD1 (6 bases). V lost 9 bases and J lost 7, with 17 bases in between. CDR1 and CDR2 (germline): SGDLS, YYNGEE. The CDR3 covers 13 residues.

This clone has only one observation. The chain carries TRBV5-1 and TRBJ2-2; D might be TRBD2 (6 bases). Per the germline V gene, CDR1 is SGHRS and CDR2 is YFSETQ. Trimming cost V 0 bases and J 0 bases, with 9 bases left between them. The CDR3 has 16 amino acids. Written as DNA, the CDR3 is TGCGCCAGCAGCTTGGTTAGCGGCGCGAACACCGGGGAGCTGTTTTTT. This encodes CASSLVSGANTGELFF.